Listed below are T cell receptor beta chains from one sample, sequenced in a study of T cell changes during pregnancy in multiple sclerosis. Clones were sequenced by immunoSEQ multiplex PCR, and TCRdb holds only the in-frame ones, with some missing. The top ten hold about 0.92% of the sample, which has about 68,000 clones, around 90% seen once. The source was peripheral blood, collected in the second trimester of pregnancy. The receptors shown here come from a female donor with multiple sclerosis, enrolled in a pregnancy study. CDR3s include the opening cysteine and the closing phenylalanine or tryptophan. The D gene is left open where the match is weak. Size values are once, few and many counts, or a class for expanded clones, and some rows have none.

j_gene | abundance | v_gene | d_gene | CDR3nt | CDR3aa
TRBJ1-2 | NA | TRBV2 | NA | TGTGCCAGCATGCCCCGACTTAATAACCCCCTTGGCTACACCTTC | CASMPRLNNPLGYTF
TRBJ2-5 | NA | TRBV7-2 | NA | TGTGCCAGCAGGAAGGGGTCTTTAGAGACCCAGTACTTC | CASRKGSLETQYF
TRBJ1-5 | NA | TRBV4-3 | TRBD1 | TGCGCCAGCAGCCAGGGGACAGGGAGGCAGCCCCAGCATTTT | CASSQGTGRQPQHF
TRBJ1-2 | NA | TRBV20-1 | NA | TGCAGTGGTAAAGGGGTCTATGGCTACACCTTC | CSGKGVYGYTF
TRBJ1-5 | NA | TRBV7-6 | NA | TGTGCCAGCAGTTTCGGGAGCAATCAGCCCCAGCATTTT | CASSFGSNQPQHF
TRBJ2-7 | NA | TRBV11-2 | NA | TGTGCCAGCAGCTTAGTTGCAGCGGCGTCGACCTACGAGCAGTACTTC | CASSLVAAASTYEQYF
TRBJ2-5 | NA | TRBV27 | TRBD2 | TGTGCCAGCAGTACCCTAGCGGGGGGCATCCAAGAGACCCAGTACTTC | CASSTLAGGIQETQYF
TRBJ2-3 | NA | TRBV6-4 | TRBD2 | TGTGCCAGCAGTGAACTAGCGGGGACAGATACGCAGTATTTT | CASSELAGTDTQYF
TRBJ1-3 | NA | TRBV5-4 | NA | TGTGCCAGCAGCTTGGCGTCGGGGGGAAACACCATATATTTT | CASSLASGGNTIYF
TRBJ1-2 | NA | TRBV19 | NA | TGTGCCAGTAGTATTCTAACAGCCTATGGCTACACCTTC | CASSILTAYGYTF
TRBJ2-2 | NA | TRBV7-7 | TRBD1 | TGTGCTAGCAGCCTGGACAGGGGGGACACCGGGGAGCTGTTTTTT | CASSLDRGDTGELFF
TRBJ1-1 | NA | TRBV29-1 | NA | TGCAGCGTGGGAACAGGGACGAACACTGAAGCTTTCTTT | CSVGTGTNTEAFF
TRBJ1-2 | NA | TRBV6-6 | NA | TGTGCCAGCAGTTACTCACCCCCGACAGAGGACTATGGCTACACCTTC | CASSYSPPTEDYGYTF
TRBJ2-7 | NA | TRBV29-1 | TRBD1 | TGCAGCGTTGAAAGGGACAGGGGTCCCGAGCAGTACTTC | CSVERDRGPEQYF
TRBJ1-1 | NA | TRBV7-3 | NA | TGTGCCAGCAGCTTAAAGGCAGGCCTCATGAACACTGAAGCTTTCTTT | CASSLKAGLMNTEAFF
TRBJ1-2 | NA | TRBV5-4 | NA | TGTGCCAGCAGCTTGACCAGGGGTGTAGGGTCAGATGGCTACACCTTC | CASSLTRGVGSDGYTF
TRBJ2-4 | NA | TRBV18 | NA | TGTGCCAGCTCAATAATCAGGGAAAACATTCAGTACTTC | CASSIIRENIQYF
TRBJ2-7 | NA | TRBV4-3 | TRBD1 | TGCGCCAGCAGCCACGACAGGGTGGGGGCCTACGAGCAGTACTTC | CASSHDRVGAYEQYF
TRBJ1-2 | NA | TRBV30 | NA | TGCCGTATGGGCCCTACCCTCTATGGCTACACCTTC | CRMGPTLYGYTF
TRBJ2-5 | NA | TRBV4-1 | TRBD2 | TGCGCCAGCAGCCAAGAAGCGGGACTAGCGGGGGCCACCCAGTACTTC | CASSQEAGLAGATQYF
TRBJ1-1 | NA | TRBV7-3 | TRBD1 | TGTGCCAGCAGCTCCCTTGGGGGACAGGCCGGAAAGAACACTGAAGCTTTCTTT | CASSSLGGQAGKNTEAFF
TRBJ2-5 | NA | TRBV20-1 | NA | TGCAGTGCTTCTAGGGGGACCCAGTACTTC | CSASRGTQYF
TRBJ2-4 | once | TRBV21-1 | NA | TGTGCCAGCAGGAAGAACAGGGGGACGACCAAAAACATTCAGTACTTC | CASRKNRGTTKNIQYF
TRBJ1-1 | NA | TRBV9 | NA | TGTGCCAGCAGCACTCGGGACTCTCCATGGAACACTGAAGCTTTCTTT | CASSTRDSPWNTEAFF
TRBJ2-2 | NA | TRBV5-1 | TRBD2 | TGCGCCAGCAGCATCGACGGGGGGGCCACCGGGGAGCTGTTTTTT | CASSIDGGATGELFF
TRBJ2-4 | NA | TRBV5-5 | TRBD1 | TGTGCCAGCAGCTTTGACAGGGACATTCAGTACTTC | CASSFDRDIQYF